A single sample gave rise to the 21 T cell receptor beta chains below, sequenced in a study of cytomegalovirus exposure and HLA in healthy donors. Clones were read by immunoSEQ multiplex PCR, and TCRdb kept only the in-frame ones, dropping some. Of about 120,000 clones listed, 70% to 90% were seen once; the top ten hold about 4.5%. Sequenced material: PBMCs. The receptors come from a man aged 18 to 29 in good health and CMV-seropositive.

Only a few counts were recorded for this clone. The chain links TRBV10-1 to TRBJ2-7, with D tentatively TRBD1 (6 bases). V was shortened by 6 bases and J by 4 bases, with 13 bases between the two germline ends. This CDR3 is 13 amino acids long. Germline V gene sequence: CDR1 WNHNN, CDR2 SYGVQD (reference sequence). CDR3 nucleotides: TGCGCCAGCAGCCTGTCCAGGGGTTACGAGCAGTACTTC. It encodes CASSLSRGYEQYF.

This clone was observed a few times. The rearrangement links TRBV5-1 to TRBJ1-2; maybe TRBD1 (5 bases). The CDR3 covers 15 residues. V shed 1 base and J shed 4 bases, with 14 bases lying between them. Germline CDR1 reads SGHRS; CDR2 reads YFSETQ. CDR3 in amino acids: CASSLWQGVGYGYTF. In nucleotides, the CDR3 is TGCGCCAGCAGCTTGTGGCAGGGCGTAGGCTATGGCTACACCTTC.

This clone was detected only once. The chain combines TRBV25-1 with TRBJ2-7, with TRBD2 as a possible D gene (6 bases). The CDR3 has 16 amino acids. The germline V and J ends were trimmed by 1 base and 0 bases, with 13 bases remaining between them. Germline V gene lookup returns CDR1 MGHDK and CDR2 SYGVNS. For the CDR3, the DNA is TGTGCCAGCAGTGAATCTGGGACTTCCAGCTCCTACGAGCAGTACTTC. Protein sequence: CASSESGTSSSYEQYF.

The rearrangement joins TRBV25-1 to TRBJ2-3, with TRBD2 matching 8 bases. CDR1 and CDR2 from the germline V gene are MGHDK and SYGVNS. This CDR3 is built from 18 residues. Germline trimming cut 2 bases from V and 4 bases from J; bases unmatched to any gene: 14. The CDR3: CASSEGDRASGWADTQYF. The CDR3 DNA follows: TGTGCCAGCAGTGAAGGGGATAGGGCTAGCGGGTGGGCAGATACGCAGTATTTT.

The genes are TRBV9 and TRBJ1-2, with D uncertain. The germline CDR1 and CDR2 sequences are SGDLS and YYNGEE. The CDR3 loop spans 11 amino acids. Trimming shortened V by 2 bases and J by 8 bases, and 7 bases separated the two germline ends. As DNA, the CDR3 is TGTGCCAGCAGCGTTTCAGGCGGCTACACCTTC. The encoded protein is CASSVSGGYTF.

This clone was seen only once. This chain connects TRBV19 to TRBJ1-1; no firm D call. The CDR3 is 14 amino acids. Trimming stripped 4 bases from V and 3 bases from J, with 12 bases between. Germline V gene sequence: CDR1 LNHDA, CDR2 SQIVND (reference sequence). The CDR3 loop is CASSTPFADTEAFF. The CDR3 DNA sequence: TGTGCCAGTAGTACCCCATTCGCGGACACTGAAGCTTTCTTT.

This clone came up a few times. The CDR3 sequence: CASSPASPYEQYF. The CDR3 DNA follows: TGTGCCAGTAGCCCAGCTAGTCCCTACGAGCAGTACTTC. The chain employs TRBV19 and TRBJ2-7; D gene uncertain. Germline V gives CDR1 LNHDA, CDR2 SQIVND (reference sequence). The CDR3 is made up of 13 amino acids. V was trimmed by 6 bases and J by 2 bases, leaving 11 bases between them.

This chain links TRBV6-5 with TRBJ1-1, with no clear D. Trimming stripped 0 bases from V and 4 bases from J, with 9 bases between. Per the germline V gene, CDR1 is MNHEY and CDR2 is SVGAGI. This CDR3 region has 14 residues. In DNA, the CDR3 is TGTGCCAGCAGTTACTCTGAGGGTTTCACTGAAGCTTTCTTT. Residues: CASSYSEGFTEAFF.

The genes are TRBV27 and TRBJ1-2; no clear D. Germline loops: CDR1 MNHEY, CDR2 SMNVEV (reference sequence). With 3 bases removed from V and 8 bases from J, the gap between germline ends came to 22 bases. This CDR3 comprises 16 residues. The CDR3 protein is CASSLGRLETVGGYTF. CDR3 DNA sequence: TGTGCCAGCAGTTTGGGCAGGTTGGAAACGGTTGGAGGCTACACCTTC.

The DNA of the CDR3 is TGTGCCAGCAGTGACTCGATGGGCCCTCTACGGTTCTTC. It codes for CASSDSMGPLRFF. The V gene is TRBV6-4, the J gene TRBJ2-1; no firm D call. Trimming stripped 0 bases from V and 15 bases from J, with 15 bases between. Germline loops: CDR1 MRHNA, CDR2 SNTAGT. CDR3 length: 13 residues.

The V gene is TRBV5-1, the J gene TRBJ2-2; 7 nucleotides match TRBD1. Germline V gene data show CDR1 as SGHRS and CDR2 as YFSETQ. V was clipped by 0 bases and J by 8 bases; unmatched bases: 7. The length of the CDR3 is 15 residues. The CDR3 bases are TGCGCCAGCAGCTTGGGGACAGGTTTCTCGGGGGAGCTGTTTTTT. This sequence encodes CASSLGTGFSGELFF.

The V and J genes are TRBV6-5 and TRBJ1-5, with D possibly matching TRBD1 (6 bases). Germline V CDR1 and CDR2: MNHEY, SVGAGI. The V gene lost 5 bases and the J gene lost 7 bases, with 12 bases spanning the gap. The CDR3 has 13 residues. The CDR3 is CASSRSRGQPQHF. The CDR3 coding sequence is TGTGCCAGCAGTCGAAGCAGGGGACAGCCCCAGCATTTT.

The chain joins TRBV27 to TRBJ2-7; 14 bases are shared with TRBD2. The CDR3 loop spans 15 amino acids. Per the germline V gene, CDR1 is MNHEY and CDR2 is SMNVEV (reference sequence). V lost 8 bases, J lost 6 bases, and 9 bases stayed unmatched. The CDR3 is CASGLAGGLNPEQYF. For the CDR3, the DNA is TGTGCCAGCGGACTAGCGGGGGGCCTCAACCCCGAGCAGTACTTC.

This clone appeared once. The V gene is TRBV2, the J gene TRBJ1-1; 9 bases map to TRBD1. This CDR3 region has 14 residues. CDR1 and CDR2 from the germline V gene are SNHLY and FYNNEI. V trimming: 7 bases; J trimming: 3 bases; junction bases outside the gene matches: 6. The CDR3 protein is CASTLDRGDTEAFF. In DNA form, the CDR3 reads TGTGCCAGCACCCTGGACAGGGGTGACACTGAAGCTTTCTTT. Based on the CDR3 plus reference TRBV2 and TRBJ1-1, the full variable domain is EPEVTQTPSHQVTQMGQEVILRCVPISNHLYFYWYRQILGQKVEFLVSFYNNEISEKSEIFDDQFSVERPDGSNFTLKIRSTKLEDSAMYFCASTLDRGDTEAFFGQGTRLTVV.

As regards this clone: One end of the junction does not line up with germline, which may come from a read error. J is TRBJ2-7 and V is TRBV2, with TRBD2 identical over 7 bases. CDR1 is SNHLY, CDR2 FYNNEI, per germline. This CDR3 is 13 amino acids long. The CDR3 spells CASSGSGFLGKDF. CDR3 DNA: TGTGCCAGCAGTGGTAGCGGGTTTCTCGGGAAAGACTTC.

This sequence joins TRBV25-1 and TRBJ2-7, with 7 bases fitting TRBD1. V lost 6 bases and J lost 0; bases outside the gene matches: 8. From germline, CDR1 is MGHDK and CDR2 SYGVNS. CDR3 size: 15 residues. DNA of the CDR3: TGTGCCAGCAGCGCTGCCTGGGACAGCTCCTACGAGCAGTACTTC. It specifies CASSAAWDSSYEQYF.

The CDR3 DNA reads TGTGCCAGAACGATTCGGGTGAACACTGAAGCTTTCTTT. Translated: CARTIRVNTEAFF. The chain uses TRBV2 and TRBJ1-1; unclear D gene. V was shortened by 9 bases and J by 0 bases, with 11 bases between the two germline ends. The CDR3 has 13 amino acids. Germline V lookup: CDR1 SNHLY, CDR2 FYNNEI.

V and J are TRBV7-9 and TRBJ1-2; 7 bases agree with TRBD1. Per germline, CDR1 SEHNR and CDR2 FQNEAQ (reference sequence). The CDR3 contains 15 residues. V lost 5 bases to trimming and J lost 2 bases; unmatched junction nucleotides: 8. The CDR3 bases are TGTGCCAGCAGCCCCCGAGGAGGGGGCAACTATGGCTACACCTTC. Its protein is CASSPRGGGNYGYTF.

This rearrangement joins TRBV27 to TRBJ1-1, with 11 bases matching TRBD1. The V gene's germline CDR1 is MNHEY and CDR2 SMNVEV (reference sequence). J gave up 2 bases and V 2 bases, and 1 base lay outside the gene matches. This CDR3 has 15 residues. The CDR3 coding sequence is TGTGCCAGCAGTTTAGGGACAGGGGGAAACACTGAAGCTTTCTTT. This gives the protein CASSLGTGGNTEAFF.

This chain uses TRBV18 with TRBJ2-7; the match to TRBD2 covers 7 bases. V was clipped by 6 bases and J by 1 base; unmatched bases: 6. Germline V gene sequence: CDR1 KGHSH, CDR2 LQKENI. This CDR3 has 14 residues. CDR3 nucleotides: TGTGCCAGCTCGGGGGGGGGAAGATCCTACGAGCAGTACTTC. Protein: CASSGGGRSYEQYF.

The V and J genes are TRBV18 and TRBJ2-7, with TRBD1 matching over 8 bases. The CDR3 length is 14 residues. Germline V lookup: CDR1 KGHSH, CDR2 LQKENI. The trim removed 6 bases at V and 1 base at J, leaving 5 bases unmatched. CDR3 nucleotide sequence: TGTGCCAGCTCGCCGGACAGGGCTTCCTACGAGCAGTACTTC. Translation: CASSPDRASYEQYF.